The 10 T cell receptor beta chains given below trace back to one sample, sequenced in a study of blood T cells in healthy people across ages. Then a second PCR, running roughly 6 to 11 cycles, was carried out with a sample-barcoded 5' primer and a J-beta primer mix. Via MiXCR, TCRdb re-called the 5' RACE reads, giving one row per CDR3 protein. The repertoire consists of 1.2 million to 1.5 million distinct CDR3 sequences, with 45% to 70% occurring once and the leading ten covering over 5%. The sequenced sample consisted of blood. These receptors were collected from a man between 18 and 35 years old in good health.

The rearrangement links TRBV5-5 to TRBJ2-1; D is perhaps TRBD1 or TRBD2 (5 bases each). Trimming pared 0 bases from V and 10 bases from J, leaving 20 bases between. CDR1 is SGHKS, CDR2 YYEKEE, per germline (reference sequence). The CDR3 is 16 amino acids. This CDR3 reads CASSLGPGTRDGEQFF. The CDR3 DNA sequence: TGTGCCAGCAGCTTGGGACCCGGGACCCGGGACGGGGAGCAGTTCTTC.

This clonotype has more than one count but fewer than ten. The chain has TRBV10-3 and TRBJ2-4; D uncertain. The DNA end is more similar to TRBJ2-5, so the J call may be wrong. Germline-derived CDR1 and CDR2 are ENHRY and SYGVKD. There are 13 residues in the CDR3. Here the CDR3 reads CAISESGSQTQYF. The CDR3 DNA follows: TGTGCCATCAGTGAGTCGGGATCGCAGACCCAGTACTTC.

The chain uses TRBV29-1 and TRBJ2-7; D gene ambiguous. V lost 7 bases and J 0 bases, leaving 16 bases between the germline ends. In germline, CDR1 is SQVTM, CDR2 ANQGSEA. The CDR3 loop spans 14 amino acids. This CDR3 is CSAGGDMSSYEQYF. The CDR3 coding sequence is TGCAGCGCTGGTGGCGACATGAGCTCCTACGAGCAGTACTTC.

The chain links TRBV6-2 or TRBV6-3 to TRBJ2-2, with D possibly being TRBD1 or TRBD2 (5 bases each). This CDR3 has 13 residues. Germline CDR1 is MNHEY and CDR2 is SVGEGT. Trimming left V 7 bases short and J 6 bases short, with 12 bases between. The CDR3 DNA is TGTGCCAGCACTTATTGGGACGCCGGGGAGCTGTTTTTT. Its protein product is CASTYWDAGELFF.

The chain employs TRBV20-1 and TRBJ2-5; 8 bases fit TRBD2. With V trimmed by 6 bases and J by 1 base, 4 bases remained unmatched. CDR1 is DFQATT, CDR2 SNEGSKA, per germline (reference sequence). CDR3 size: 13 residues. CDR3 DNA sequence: TGCAGTGCCCCAGCGGGGGTCCAAGAGACCCAGTACTTC. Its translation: CSAPAGVQETQYF.

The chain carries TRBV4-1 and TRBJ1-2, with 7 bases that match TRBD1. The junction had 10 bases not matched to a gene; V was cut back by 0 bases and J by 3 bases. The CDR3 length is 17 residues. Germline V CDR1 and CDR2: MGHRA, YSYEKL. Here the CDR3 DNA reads TGCGCCAGCAGCCAAGATCAGAGGGGGCGGATGGACTATGGCTACACCTTC. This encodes CASSQDQRGRMDYGYTF.

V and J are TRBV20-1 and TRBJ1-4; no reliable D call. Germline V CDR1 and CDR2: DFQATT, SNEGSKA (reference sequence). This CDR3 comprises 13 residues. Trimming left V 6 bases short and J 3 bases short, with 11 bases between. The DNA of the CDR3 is TGCAGTGCAAGGGCGCCAGCTAATGAAAAACTGTTTTTT. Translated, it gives CSARAPANEKLFF.

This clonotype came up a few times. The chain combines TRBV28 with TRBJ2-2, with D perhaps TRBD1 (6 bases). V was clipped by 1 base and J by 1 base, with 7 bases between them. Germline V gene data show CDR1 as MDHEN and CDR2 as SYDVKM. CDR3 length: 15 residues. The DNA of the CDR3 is TGTGCCAGCAGTTTATCGGGACAGAACACCGGGGAGCTGTTTTTT. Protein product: CASSLSGQNTGELFF. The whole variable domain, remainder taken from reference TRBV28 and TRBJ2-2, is DVKVTQSSRYLVKRTGEKVFLECVQDMDHENMFWYRQDPGLGLRLIYFSYDVKMKEKGDIPEGYSVSREKKERFSLILESASTNQTSMYLCASSLSGQNTGELFFGEGSRLTVL.

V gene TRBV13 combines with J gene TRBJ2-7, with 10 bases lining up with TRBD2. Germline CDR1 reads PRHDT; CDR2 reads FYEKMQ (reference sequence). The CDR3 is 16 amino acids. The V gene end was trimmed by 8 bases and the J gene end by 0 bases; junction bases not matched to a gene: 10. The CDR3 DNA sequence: TGTGCCAGCGCACTAGCGGGAAGATCGAGCTCCTACGAGCAGTACTTC. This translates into CASALAGRSSSYEQYF.

The CDR3 reads CASSQEGEGAGYTF. CDR3 coding DNA: TGTGCCAGCAGCCAAGAAGGGGAGGGGGCTGGCTACACCTTC. V gene TRBV3-1 combines with J gene TRBJ1-2, with TRBD1 matching over 7 bases. V lost 0 bases and J lost 7; bases outside the gene matches: 5. The CDR3 loop spans 14 amino acids. Looked up from germline, CDR1 is LGHDT and CDR2 is YNNKEL (reference sequence).